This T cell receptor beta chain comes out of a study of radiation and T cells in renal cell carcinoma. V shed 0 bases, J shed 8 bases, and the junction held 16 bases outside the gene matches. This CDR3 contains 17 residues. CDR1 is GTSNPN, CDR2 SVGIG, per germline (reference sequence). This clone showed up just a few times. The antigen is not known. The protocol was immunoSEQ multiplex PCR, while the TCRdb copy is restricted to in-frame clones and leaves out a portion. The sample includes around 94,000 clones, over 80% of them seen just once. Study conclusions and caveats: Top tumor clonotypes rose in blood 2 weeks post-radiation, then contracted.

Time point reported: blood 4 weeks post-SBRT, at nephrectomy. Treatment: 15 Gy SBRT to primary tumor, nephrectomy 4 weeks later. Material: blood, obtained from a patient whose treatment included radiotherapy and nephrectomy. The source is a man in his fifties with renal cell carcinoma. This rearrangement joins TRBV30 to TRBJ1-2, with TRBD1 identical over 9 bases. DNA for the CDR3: TGTGCCTGGAGTGTTATACCAACAGGGGGCATCTCAGGGGGCTACACCTTC. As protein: CAWSVIPTGGISGGYTF. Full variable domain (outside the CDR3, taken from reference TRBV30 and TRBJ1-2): SQTIHQWPATLVQPVGSPLSLECTVEGTSNPNLYWYRQAAGRGLQLLFYSVGIGQISSEVPQNLSASRPQDRQFILSSKKLLLSDSGFYLCAWSVIPTGGISGGYTFGSGTRLTVV.